Included here is one TCR beta chain sequence, with context. It was with 60 Vbeta and 13 Jbeta primers that the PCR ran. Profiling relied on immunoSEQ multiplex PCR, and the TCRdb table lists in-frame clones only, not all of them. The sample includes 130,000 or so clones. The entry originates in a study of cytomegalovirus exposure and HLA in healthy donors. The clonotype comes from a woman aged 40-49 years in good health and CMV-seronegative. The specimen was PBMCs.

The CDR3 spells CASSQDAGRPNQPQHF. DNA of the CDR3: TGCGCCAGCAGCCAAGACGCGGGACGACCCAATCAGCCCCAGCATTTT. This rearrangement joins TRBV4-3 to TRBJ1-5; D is possibly TRBD1 (5 bases). The length of the CDR3 is 16 residues. Trimming stripped 0 bases from V and 3 bases from J, with 12 bases between. Germline V CDR1 and CDR2: LGHNA, YSLEER.